This T cell receptor beta chain emerged from a study of shared clonotypes between healthy human individuals. Study-wide background: The composition of the donors was a couple of women and a few men aged 18 to 49.

Germline CDR1 reads MNHNS; CDR2 reads SASEGT. V was cut by 1 base and J by 4 bases, with 11 bases left in between. The CDR3 has 15 residues. Study-level results: Clonotypes that were shared across a handful of donors made up around 5% of naive CD4 clonotypes.

Of note for this clone: Its antigen remains unknown.

Generated by immunoSEQ multiplex PCR, the TCRdb table keeps only in-frame clones and is missing some. Of over a million clones listed, about 74% are singletons. The sequence was collected from a man aged 18 to 35 in good health. The chain joins TRBV6-1 to TRBJ1-5; no definite D call. Sequences were obtained from memory CD4+ T cells sorted from blood. This sample's subset: CD45RA-negative fraction. Here the CDR3 DNA reads TGTGCCAGCAGTGAAGGGTCTGGGATAAATCAGCCCCAGCATTTT. Amino acid sequence: CASSEGSGINQPQHF.